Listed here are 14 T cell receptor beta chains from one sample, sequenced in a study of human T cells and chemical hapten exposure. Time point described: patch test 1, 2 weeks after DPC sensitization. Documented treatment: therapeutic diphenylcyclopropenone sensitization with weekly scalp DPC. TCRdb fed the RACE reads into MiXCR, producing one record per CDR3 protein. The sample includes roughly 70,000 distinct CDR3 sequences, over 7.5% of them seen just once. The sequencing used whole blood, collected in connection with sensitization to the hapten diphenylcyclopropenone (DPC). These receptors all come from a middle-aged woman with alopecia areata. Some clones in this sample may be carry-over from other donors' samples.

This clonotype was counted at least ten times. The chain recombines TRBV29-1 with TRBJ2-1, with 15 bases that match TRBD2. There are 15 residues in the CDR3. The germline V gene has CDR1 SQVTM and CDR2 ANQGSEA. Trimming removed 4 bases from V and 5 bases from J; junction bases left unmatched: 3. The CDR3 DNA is TGCAGCGTTGGGACTAGCGGGGGGGCGAACAATGAGCAGTTCTTC. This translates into CSVGTSGGANNEQFF.

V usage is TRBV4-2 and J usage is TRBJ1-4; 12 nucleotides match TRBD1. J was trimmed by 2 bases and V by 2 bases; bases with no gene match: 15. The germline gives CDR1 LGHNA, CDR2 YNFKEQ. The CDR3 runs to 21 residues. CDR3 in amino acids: CASSQPLSWGQGADTNEKLFF. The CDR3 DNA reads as TGTGCCAGCAGCCAACCACTTTCATGGGGACAGGGGGCGGATACTAATGAAAAACTGTTTTTT.

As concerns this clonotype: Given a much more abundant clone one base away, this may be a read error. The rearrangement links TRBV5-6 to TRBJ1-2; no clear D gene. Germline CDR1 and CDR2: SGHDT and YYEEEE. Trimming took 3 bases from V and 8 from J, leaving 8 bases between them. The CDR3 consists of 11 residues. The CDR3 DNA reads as TGTGCCAGCAGCTGGGTAGGCGGCTACACCTTC. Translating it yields CASSWVGGYTF. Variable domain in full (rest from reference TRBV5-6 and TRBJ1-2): DAGVTQSPTHLIKTRGQQVTLRCSPKSGHDTVSWYQQALGQGPQFIFQYYEEEERQRGNFPDRFSGHQFPNYSSELNVNALLLGDSALYLCASSWVGGYTFGSGTRLTVV.

The CDR3 protein is CASSFTGMNTEAFF. CDR3 bases: TGTGCCAGCAGTTTTACAGGGATGAACACTGAAGCTTTCTTT. This chain connects TRBV12-3 or TRBV12-4 to TRBJ1-1; D may be TRBD1 (6 bases). The CDR3 contains 14 residues. Trimming removed 3 bases from V and 0 bases from J, with 8 bases in between.

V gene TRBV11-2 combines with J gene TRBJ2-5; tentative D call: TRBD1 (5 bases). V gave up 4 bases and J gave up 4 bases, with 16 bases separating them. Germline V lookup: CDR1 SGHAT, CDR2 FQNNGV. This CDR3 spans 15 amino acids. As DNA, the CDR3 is TGTGCCAGCAGCTCATCCCGACAGTCTATAGAGACCCAGTACTTC. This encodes CASSSSRQSIETQYF.

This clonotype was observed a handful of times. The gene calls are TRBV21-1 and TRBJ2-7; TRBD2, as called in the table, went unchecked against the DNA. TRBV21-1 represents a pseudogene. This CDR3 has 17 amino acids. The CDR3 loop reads CASSKQCGGLLNYEQYF. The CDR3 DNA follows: TGTGCCAGCAGCAAACAGTGCGGGGGACTCCTTAACTACGAGCAGTACTTC.

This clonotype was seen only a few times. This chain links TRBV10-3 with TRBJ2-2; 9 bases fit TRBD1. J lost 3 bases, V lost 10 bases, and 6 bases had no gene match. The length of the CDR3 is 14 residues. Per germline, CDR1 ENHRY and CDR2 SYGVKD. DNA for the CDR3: TGTGCCAGCGGAGACAGGGGGGACACCGGGGAGCTGTTTTTT. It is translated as CASGDRGDTGELFF.

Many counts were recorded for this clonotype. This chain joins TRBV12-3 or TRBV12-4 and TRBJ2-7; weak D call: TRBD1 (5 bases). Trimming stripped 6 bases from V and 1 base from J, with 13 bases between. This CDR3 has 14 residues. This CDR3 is CASSAQGMSYEQYF. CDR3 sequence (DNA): TGTGCCAGCAGCGCTCAGGGTATGTCCTACGAGCAGTACTTC.

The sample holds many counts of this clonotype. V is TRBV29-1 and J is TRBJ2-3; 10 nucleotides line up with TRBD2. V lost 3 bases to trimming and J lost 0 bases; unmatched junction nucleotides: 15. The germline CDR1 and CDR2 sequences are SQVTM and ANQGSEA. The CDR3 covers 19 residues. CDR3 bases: TGCAGCGTTGAGAGGGTAGCGGGGGGAGTGTCCGTGAGCACAGATACGCAGTATTTT. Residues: CSVERVAGGVSVSTDTQYF.

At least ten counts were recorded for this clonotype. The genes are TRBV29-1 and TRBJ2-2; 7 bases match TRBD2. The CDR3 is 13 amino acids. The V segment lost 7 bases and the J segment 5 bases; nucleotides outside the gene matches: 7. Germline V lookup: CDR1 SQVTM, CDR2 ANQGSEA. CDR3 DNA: TGCAGCGGCCGGGGGGTAGGAACCGGGGAGCTGTTTTTT. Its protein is CSGRGVGTGELFF.

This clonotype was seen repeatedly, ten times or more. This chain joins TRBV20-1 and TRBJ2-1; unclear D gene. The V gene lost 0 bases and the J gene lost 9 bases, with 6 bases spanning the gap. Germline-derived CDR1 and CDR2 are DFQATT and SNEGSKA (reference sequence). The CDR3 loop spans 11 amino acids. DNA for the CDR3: TGCAGTGCTAGAGATCTGGTTGAGCAGTTCTTC. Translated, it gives CSARDLVEQFF.

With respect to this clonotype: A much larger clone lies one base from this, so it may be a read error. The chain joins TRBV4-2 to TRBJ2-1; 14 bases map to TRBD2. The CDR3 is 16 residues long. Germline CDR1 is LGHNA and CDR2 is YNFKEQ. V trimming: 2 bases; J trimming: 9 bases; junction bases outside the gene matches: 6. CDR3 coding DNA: TGTGCCAGCAGCCAACGGGGACTAGCGGGGGAGAGTGAGCAGTTCTTC. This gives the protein CASSQRGLAGESEQFF.

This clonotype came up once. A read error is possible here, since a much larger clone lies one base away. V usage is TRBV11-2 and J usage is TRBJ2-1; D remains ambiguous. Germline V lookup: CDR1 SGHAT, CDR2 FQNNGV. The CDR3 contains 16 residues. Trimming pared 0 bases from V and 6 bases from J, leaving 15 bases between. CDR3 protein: CASSLDLLGSVNEQFF. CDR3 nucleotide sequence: TGTGCCAGCAGCTTAGATCTATTGGGATCCGTCAATGAGCAGTTCTTC.

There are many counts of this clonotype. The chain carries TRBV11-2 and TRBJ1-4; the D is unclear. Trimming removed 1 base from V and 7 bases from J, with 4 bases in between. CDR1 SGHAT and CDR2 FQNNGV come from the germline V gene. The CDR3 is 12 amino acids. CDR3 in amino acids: CASSLVAEKLFF. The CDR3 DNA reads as TGTGCCAGCAGCTTAGTGGCTGAAAAACTGTTTTTT.